A single sample is the source of the 10 T cell receptor beta chains below, sequenced in a study of long-term antiretroviral therapy in people with HIV. The authors ran the immunoSEQ assay, v3.0, at survey level. Sequenced by immunoSEQ multiplex PCR; TCRdb stores in-frame clones only, minus some. Seen here are 30,000 to 40,000 clones, 65% to 75% observed once, and the top ten hold around 3%. This sample comprised unsorted PBMCs, obtained 3 years after starting antiretroviral therapy. Source of these receptors: a man aged 45-65 years with HIV.

This clone appeared a few times. The rearrangement links TRBV5-1 to TRBJ1-2; no firm D call. Germline loops: CDR1 SGHRS, CDR2 YFSETQ. Between the trimmed V and J ends, which lost 0 bases and 1 base, there was a span of 4 bases. The CDR3 spans 13 residues. CDR3 in amino acids: CASSLVGNYGYTF. In DNA, the CDR3 is TGCGCCAGCAGCTTGGTCGGTAACTATGGCTACACCTTC. Based on the CDR3 plus reference TRBV5-1 and TRBJ1-2, the full variable domain is KAGVTQTPRYLIKTRGQQVTLSCSPISGHRSVSWYQQTPGQGLQFLFEYFSETQRNKGNFPGRFSGRQFSNSRSEMNVSTLELGDSALYLCASSLVGNYGYTFGSGTRLTVV.

The V gene is TRBV19, the J gene TRBJ2-3, with D tentatively TRBD2 (6 bases). V gave up 4 bases and J gave up 1 base, with 9 bases separating them. Germline values: CDR1 LNHDA, CDR2 SQIVND (reference sequence). CDR3 size: 14 residues. CDR3 amino acids: CASSTGGGTDTQYF. In DNA form, the CDR3 reads TGTGCCAGTAGTACTGGCGGGGGCACAGATACGCAGTATTTT.

This chain links TRBV18 with TRBJ2-5; D not resolved. This CDR3 comprises 17 residues. V was shortened by 4 bases and J by 0 bases, with 18 bases between the two germline ends. Germline values: CDR1 KGHSH, CDR2 LQKENI. The CDR3 sequence is CASSLKWISGDQETQYF. CDR3 bases: TGTGCCAGCTCACTAAAATGGATCTCAGGAGACCAAGAGACCCAGTACTTC.

The chain joins TRBV6-1 to TRBJ2-7, with 14 bases that match TRBD2. The V and J ends lost 7 bases and 3 bases, in that order; junction bases with no gene match: 2. Germline values: CDR1 MNHNS, CDR2 SASEGT. The CDR3 is 14 amino acids. The chain's CDR3 is CASTGTSGSYEQYF. As DNA, the CDR3 is TGTGCCAGCACCGGGACTAGCGGGAGCTACGAGCAGTACTTC.

This chain joins TRBV19 and TRBJ2-2, with 8 bases lining up with TRBD1. The junction had 4 bases not matched to a gene; V was cut back by 3 bases and J by 7 bases. Germline-derived CDR1 and CDR2 are LNHDA and SQIVND (reference sequence). The CDR3 totals 14 residues. CDR3 nucleotides: TGTGCCAGTAGTATCCAGGGGGCGATCGGGGAGCTGTTTTTT. Translation: CASSIQGAIGELFF.

Notes on this clone: Different DNA sequences within this sample yield the same CDR3. J is TRBJ2-5 and V is TRBV5-6; D gene ambiguous. V was trimmed by 2 bases and J by 5 bases, leaving 4 bases between them. Germline V gene sequence: CDR1 SGHDT, CDR2 YYEEEE. This CDR3 is built from 11 residues. The CDR3 coding sequence is TGTGCCAGCAGCTTAAGGGAGACCCAGTACTTC. Residues: CASSLRETQYF.

The chain recombines TRBV6-5 with TRBJ1-5; 8 bases are a match to TRBD1. The V and J ends lost 6 bases and 6 bases, in that order; junction bases with no gene match: 7. CDR3 length equals 14 residues. Germline V gene sequence: CDR1 MNHEY, CDR2 SVGAGI. The CDR3 spells CASRPTGGAQPQHF. CDR3 coding DNA: TGTGCCAGCAGACCAACAGGGGGGGCTCAGCCCCAGCATTTT.

The rearrangement joins TRBV7-2 to TRBJ2-7; TRBD1 matches 7 bases. V gave up 4 bases and J gave up 2 bases; unmatched junction bases: 5. The CDR3 covers 14 residues. The germline CDR1 and CDR2 sequences are SGHTA and FQGNSA. CDR3 nucleotides: TGTGCCAGCAGCTCGAGGACAGGAACCTACGAGCAGTACTTC. Encoded protein: CASSSRTGTYEQYF. The entire variable domain, with the rest obtained from reference TRBV7-2 and TRBJ2-7, is as follows: GAGVSQSPSNKVTEKGKDVELRCDPISGHTALYWYRQSLGQGLEFLIYFQGNSAPDKSGLPSDRFSAERTGGSVSTLTIQRTQQEDSAVYLCASSSRTGTYEQYFGPGTRLTVT.

The chain uses TRBV7-8 and TRBJ2-7; 8 bases are a match to TRBD2. CDR1 is SGHVS, CDR2 FQNEAQ, per germline. The CDR3 is 15 amino acids. V lost 5 bases to trimming and J lost 0 bases; unmatched junction nucleotides: 6. The CDR3 nucleotides are TGTGCCAGCAGCCATACTAGCGGCAGCTCCTACGAGCAGTACTTC. It yields the protein CASSHTSGSSYEQYF.

A single count supports this clone. The chain uses TRBV28 and TRBJ2-4, with 9 bases matching TRBD2. Germline assignment: CDR1 MDHEN and CDR2 SYDVKM. V was clipped by 7 bases and J by 5 bases; unmatched bases: 9. The CDR3 covers 15 residues. The CDR3 DNA reads TGTGCCAGCACGAATGGGCGGGGGGGACAAAACATTCAGTACTTC. It translates to CASTNGRGGQNIQYF.